The sequence of this T cell receptor beta chain was determined in a study of cytomegalovirus exposure and HLA in healthy donors. The CDR3 is 15 amino acids. Germline CDR1 WSHSY, CDR2 SAAADI. J gave up 8 bases and V 4 bases, and 6 bases lay outside the gene matches. On this clone itself: Its antigen is not identified.

The PCR was carried out with 60 Vbeta primers and 13 Jbeta primers. TCRdb keeps only in-frame clones here, not all; method: immunoSEQ multiplex PCR. The sample lists about 200,000 clones, about 77% seen once, with 2.9% in the top ten. Findings and limits, study-wide: Investigators reported approximately 170 TCR beta chains as tied to cytomegalovirus.

The chain uses TRBV10-2 and TRBJ2-3; 13 nucleotides match TRBD2. The TCR comes from a woman aged 25-40 years in good health and CMV-seronegative. The sample taken for sequencing was PBMCs. As DNA, the CDR3 is TGCGCCAGCAGTGCCACTAGCGGGGGGGCGGGTACGCAGTATTTT. It translates to CASSATSGGAGTQYF.